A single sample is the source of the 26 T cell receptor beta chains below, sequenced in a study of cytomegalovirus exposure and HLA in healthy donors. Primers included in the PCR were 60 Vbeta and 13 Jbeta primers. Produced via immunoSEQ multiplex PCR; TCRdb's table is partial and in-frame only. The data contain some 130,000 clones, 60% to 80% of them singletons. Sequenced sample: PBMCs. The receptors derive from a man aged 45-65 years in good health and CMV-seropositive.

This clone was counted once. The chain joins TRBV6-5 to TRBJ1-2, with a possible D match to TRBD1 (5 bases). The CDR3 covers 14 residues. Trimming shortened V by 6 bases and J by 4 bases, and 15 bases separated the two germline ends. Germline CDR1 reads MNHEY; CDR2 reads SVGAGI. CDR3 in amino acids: CASRGQGTLYGYTF. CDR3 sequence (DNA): TGTGCCAGCAGGGGTCAAGGGACTCTCTATGGCTACACCTTC.

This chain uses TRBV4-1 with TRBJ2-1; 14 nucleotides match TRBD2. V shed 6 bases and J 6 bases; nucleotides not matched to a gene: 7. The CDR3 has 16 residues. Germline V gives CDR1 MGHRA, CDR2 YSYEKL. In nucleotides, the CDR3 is TGCGCCAGCAGTCGTACCGGGACTAGCGGGGGCAATGAGCAGTTCTTC. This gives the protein CASSRTGTSGGNEQFF.

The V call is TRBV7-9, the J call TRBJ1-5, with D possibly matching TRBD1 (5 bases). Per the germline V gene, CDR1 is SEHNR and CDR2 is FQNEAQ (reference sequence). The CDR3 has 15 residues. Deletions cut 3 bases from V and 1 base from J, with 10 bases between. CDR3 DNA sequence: TGTGCCAGCAGCTTGACCTCAGGGAGCAATCAGCCCCAGCATTTT. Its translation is CASSLTSGSNQPQHF. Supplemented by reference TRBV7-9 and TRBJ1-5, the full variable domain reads DTGVSQNPRHKITKRGQNVTFRCDPISEHNRLYWYRQTLGQGPEFLTYFQNEAQLEKSRLLSDRFSAERPKGSFSTLEIQRTEQGDSAMYLCASSLTSGSNQPQHFGDGTRLSIL.

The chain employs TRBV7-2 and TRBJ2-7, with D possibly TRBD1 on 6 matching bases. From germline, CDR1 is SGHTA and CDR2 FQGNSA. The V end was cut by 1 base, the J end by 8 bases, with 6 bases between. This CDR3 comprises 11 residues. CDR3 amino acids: CASSLGGQQYF. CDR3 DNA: TGTGCCAGCAGCTTAGGGGGGCAGCAGTACTTC.

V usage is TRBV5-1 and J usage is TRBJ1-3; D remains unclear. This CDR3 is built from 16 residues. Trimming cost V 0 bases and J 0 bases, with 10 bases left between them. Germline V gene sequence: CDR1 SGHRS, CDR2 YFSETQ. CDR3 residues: CASSLEPLNSGNTIYF. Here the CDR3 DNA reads TGCGCCAGCAGCTTGGAGCCTCTTAACTCTGGAAACACCATATATTTT.

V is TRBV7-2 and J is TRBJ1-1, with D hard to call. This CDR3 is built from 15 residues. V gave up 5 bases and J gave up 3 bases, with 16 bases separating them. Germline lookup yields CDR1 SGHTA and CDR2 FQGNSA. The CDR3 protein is CASSTAGGLDTEAFF. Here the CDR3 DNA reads TGTGCCAGCAGCACCGCGGGAGGGTTGGACACTGAAGCTTTCTTT.

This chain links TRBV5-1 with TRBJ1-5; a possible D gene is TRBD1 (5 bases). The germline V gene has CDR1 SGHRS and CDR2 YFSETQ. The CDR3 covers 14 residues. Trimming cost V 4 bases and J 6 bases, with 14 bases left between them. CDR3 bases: TGCGCCAGCAGCGCGGACAACCCTGGTCAGCCCCAGCATTTT. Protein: CASSADNPGQPQHF.

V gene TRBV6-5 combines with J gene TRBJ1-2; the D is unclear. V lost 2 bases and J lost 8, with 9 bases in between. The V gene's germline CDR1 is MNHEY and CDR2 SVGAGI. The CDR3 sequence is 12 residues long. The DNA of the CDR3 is TGTGCCAGCAGTTACGGTGACACCGGCTACACCTTC. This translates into CASSYGDTGYTF.

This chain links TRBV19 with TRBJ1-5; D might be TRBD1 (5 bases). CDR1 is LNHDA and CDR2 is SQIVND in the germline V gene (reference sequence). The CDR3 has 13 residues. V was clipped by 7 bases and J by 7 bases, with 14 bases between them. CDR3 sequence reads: CASTGQAAQPQHF. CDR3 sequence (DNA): TGTGCCAGTACAGGGCAGGCCGCGCAGCCCCAGCATTTT.

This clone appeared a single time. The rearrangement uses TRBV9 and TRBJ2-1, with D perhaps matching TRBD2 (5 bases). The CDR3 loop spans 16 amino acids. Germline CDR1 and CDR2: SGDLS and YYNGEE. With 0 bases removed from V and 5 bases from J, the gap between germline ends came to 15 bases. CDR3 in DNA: TGTGCCAGCAGCGTAGGCGGTGGTAGCGCACACAATGAGCAGTTCTTC. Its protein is CASSVGGGSAHNEQFF.

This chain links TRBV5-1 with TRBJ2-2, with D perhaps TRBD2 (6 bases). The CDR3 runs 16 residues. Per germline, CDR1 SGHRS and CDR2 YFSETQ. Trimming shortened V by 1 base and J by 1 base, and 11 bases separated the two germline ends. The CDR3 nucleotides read TGCGCCAGCAGCTTGATTAGCGGTATGAACACCGGGGAGCTGTTTTTT. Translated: CASSLISGMNTGELFF.

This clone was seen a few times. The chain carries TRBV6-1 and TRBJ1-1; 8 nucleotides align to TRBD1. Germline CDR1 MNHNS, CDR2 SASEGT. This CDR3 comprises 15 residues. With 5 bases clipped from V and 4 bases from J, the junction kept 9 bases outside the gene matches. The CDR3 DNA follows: TGTGCCAGCAGTTCAGCAGGGGGCTTAGGCACTGAAGCTTTCTTT. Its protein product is CASSSAGGLGTEAFF.

The CDR3 spells CASSPAGTGGGYTF. CDR3 bases: TGCGCCAGCAGCCCCGCCGGGACAGGGGGAGGCTACACCTTC. The chain links TRBV10-1 to TRBJ1-2, with 11 bases matching TRBD1. V lost 6 bases, J lost 8 bases, and 8 bases stayed unmatched. Germline V CDR1 and CDR2: WNHNN, SYGVQD (reference sequence). This CDR3 contains 14 residues.

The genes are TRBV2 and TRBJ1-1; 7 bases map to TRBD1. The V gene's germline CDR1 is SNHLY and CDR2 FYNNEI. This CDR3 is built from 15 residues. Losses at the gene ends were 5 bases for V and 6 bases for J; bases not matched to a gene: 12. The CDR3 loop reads CASSSGDSVRAEAFF. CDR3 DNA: TGTGCCAGCAGTTCTGGGGACAGTGTGAGGGCTGAAGCTTTCTTT.

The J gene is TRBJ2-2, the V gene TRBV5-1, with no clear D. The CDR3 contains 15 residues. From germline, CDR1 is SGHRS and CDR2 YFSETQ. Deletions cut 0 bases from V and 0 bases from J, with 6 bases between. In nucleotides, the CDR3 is TGCGCCAGCAGCTTGGATACGGCGAACACCGGGGAGCTGTTTTTT. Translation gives CASSLDTANTGELFF.

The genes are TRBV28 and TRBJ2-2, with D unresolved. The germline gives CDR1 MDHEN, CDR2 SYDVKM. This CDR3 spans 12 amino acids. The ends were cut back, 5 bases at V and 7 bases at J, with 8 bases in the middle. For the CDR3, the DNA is TGTGCCAGCAGTCCCCCGGTCGGGGAGCTGTTTTTT. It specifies CASSPPVGELFF.

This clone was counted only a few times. This chain's CDR3 is CASSQVVGNTIYF. The CDR3 DNA reads as TGCGCCAGCAGCCAAGTAGTCGGAAACACCATATATTTT. This chain joins TRBV4-1 and TRBJ1-3; no clear D. The V end was cut by 1 base, the J end by 4 bases, with 5 bases between. The germline V gene encodes CDR1 MGHRA and CDR2 YSYEKL. CDR3 length: 13 amino acids.

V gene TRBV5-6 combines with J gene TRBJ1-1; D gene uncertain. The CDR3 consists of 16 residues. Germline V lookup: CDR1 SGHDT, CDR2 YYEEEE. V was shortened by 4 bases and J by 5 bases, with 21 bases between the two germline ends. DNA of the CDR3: TGTGCCAGCAGCGCTCGCCCGGGCGAGGGTCGGACTGAAGCTTTCTTT. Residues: CASSARPGEGRTEAFF.

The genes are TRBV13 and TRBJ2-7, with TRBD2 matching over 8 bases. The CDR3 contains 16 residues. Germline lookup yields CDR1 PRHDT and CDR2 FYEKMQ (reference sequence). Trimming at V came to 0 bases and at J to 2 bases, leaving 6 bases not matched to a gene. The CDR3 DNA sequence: TGTGCCAGCAGCTTAGGCACTAGCGGATCTACCTACGAGCAGTACTTC. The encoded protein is CASSLGTSGSTYEQYF.

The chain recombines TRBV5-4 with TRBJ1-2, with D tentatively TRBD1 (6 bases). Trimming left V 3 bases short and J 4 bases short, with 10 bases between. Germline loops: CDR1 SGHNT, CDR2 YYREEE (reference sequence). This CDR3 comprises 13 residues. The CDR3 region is CASSSGAGYGYTF. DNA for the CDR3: TGTGCCAGCAGCTCAGGGGCAGGCTATGGCTACACCTTC.

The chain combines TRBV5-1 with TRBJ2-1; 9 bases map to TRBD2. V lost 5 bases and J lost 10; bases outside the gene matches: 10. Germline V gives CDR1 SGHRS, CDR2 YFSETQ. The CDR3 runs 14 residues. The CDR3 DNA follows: TGCGCCAGCAGTCCTGGGACTAGCATTGAGGAGCAGTTCTTC. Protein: CASSPGTSIEEQFF.

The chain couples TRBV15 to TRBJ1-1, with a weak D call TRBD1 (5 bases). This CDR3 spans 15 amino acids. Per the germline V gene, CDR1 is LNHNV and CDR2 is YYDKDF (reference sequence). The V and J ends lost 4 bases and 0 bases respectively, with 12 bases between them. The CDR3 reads CATSISRVLNTEAFF. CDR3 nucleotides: TGTGCCACCAGCATCTCCAGGGTGCTGAACACTGAAGCTTTCTTT. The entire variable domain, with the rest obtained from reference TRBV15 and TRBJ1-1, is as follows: DAMVIQNPRYQVTQFGKPVTLSCSQTLNHNVMYWYQQKSSQAPKLLFHYYDKDFNNEADTPDNFQSRRPNTSFCFLDIRSPGLGDTAMYLCATSISRVLNTEAFFGQGTRLTVV.

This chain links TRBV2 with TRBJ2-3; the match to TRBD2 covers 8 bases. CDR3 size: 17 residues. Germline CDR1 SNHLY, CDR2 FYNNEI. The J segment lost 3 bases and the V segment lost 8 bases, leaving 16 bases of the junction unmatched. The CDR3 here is CASSPFGGGRGTDTQYF. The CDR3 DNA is TGTGCCAGCTCTCCCTTCGGGGGGGGGAGGGGAACAGATACGCAGTATTTT.

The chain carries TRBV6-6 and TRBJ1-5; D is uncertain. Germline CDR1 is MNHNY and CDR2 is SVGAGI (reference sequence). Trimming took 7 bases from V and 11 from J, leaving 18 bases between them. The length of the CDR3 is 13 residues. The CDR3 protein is CASTSDEWGAQHF. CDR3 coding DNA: TGTGCCAGCACCTCCGACGAGTGGGGAGCCCAGCATTTT.

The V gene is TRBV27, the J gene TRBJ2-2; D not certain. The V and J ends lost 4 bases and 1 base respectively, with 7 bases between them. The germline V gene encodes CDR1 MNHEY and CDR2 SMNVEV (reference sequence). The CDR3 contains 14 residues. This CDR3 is CASSSHRNTGELFF. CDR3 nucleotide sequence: TGTGCCAGCAGTTCCCATAGGAACACCGGGGAGCTGTTTTTT.

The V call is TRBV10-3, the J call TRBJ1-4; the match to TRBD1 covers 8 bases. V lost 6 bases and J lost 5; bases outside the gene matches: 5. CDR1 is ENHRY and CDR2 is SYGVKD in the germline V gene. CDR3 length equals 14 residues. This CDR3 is CAISLTGENEKLFF. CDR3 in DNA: TGTGCCATCAGCCTGACAGGGGAGAATGAAAAACTGTTTTTT.